The table lists the clone carrying this T cell receptor beta chain with a count of one. There are 14 residues in the CDR3. Germline loops: CDR1 ENHRY, CDR2 SYGVKD. V was clipped by 10 bases and J by 1 base; unmatched bases: 8. The data are from a study of blood T cell repertoires in COVID-19. Study overall: Samples came from the United States, Italy and Spain, spanning acute and convalescent COVID-19. T cells, B-cell-depleted T cells, or PBMCs supplied cDNA or gDNA.

In the study's own analysis: Estimation of nucleated cell counts relied on the amplification of reference gene primers. Clones were sequenced by immunoSEQ multiplex PCR, and TCRdb holds only the in-frame ones, with some missing. The V and J calls and clone size were taken over from that table, and D and trimming were inferred from the DNA. Altogether under 200,000 clones are present, over 60% being singletons, with the ten largest covering about 7.8%. This receptor was identified in a man aged 60 to 75 with acute or convalescent COVID-19. J is TRBJ2-5 and V is TRBV10-3, with 8 positions matching TRBD2. The sample consisted of peripheral blood. The CDR3 spells CATRAGDPQETQYF. The CDR3 DNA reads as TGTGCCACTCGAGCGGGGGACCCCCAAGAGACCCAGTACTTC.